The rows below give T cell receptor beta chains drawn from one sample of a study of cytomegalovirus exposure and HLA in healthy donors. The repertoire was sequenced with immunoSEQ multiplex PCR; TCRdb's copy has only in-frame clones and lacks some. The top ten hold just over 2% of the sample, which has roughly 180,000 clones, roughly four fifths seen once. Material: PBMCs. The source is a woman in her late teens or twenties in good health and CMV-seropositive. CDR3s include the opening cysteine and the closing phenylalanine or tryptophan. D genes are given only for firm matches. Not every row has a clone size; where given, it reads once, few, many or a size class.

TRBJ2-5 16 TRBV7-2 TRBD2 . TGTGCCAGCAGCCACTATTTTGGGTCGGGGGGAGAGACCCAGTACTTC CASSHYFGSGGETQYF
TRBJ2-3 16 TRBV18 . once TGTGCCAGCTCACCACGACAGGCGACTAGCACAGATACGCAGTATTTT CASSPRQATSTDTQYF
TRBJ2-1 12 TRBV7-9 . . TGTGCCAGCAGCCCCCTCAGGGATGAGCAGTTCTTC CASSPLRDEQFF
TRBJ1-2 13 TRBV6-1 . . TGTGCCAGCAGACCCACAGGGAACTATGGCTACACCTTC CASRPTGNYGYTF
TRBJ1-2 16 TRBV11-3 . . TGTGCCAGCAGCTTACAAGCAGGATTTGCTAACTATGGCTACACCTTC CASSLQAGFANYGYTF
TRBJ1-2 15 TRBV7-3 TRBD1 few TGTGCCAGCAGCTCGTCGGGGCAGGGGGACTATGGCTACACCTTC CASSSSGQGDYGYTF
TRBJ2-1 15 TRBV28 . . TGTGCCAGCAGTTTAAGACAGGGACTCCTAAATGAGCAGTTCTTC CASSLRQGLLNEQFF
TRBJ1-1 12 TRBV6-1 . . TGTGCCAGCAGTCCCCGGACAGCTGAAGCTTTCTTT CASSPRTAEAFF
TRBJ2-1 15 TRBV14 TRBD2 once TGTGCCAGCAGCTCGACTAGCGGGGGGACCAATGAGCAGTTCTTC CASSSTSGGTNEQFF
TRBJ2-5 10 TRBV30 . . TGTGCCTGGAAAGAGGAGACCCAGTACTTC CAWKEETQYF
TRBJ2-4 15 TRBV2 TRBD2 . TGTGCCAGCAGCTTACTAGCGGGGGGTGGGGACAGTCAGTACTTC CASSLLAGGGDSQYF
TRBJ1-2 13 TRBV27 . . TGTGCCAGCAGTTTCACTTCATTTTATGGCTACACCTTC CASSFTSFYGYTF
TRBJ1-3 11 TRBV6-1 . . TGTGCCAGCAGGGGCGCAGACACCATATATTTT CASRGADTIYF
TRBJ1-1 12 TRBV11-2 . . TGTGCCAGCAGCTTGGAGTTCACTGAAGCTTTCTTT CASSLEFTEAFF
TRBJ1-5 14 TRBV5-5 . few TGTGCCAGCAACCTTGGGGGGTTGGGCTCGCCCCAGCATTTT CASNLGGLGSPQHF
TRBJ1-2 12 TRBV6-5 . . TGTGCCAGCAGACGACCTAGCCATGGCTACACCTTC CASRRPSHGYTF
TRBJ2-3 16 TRBV4-1 TRBD1 . TGCGCCAGCAGCCAGACAGGGGTTCCTAGCACAGATACGCAGTATTTT CASSQTGVPSTDTQYF
TRBJ1-1 15 TRBV10-3 TRBD1 . TGTGCCATCAGTGAGCCGACAGGGGAAAACACTGAAGCTTTCTTT CAISEPTGENTEAFF
TRBJ2-5 15 TRBV6-1 TRBD2 few TGTGCCAGCAGTGGTACTAGCGGGGGGGGTGAGACCCAGTACTTC CASSGTSGGGETQYF
TRBJ2-1 15 TRBV6-4 . . TGTGCCAGCAGTGACTCCTCCATAGAAAGCGATGAGCAGTTCTTC CASSDSSIESDEQFF
TRBJ1-1 17 TRBV5-1 . . TGCGCCAGCAGCTCCAATCCCAGTGGTGCCCTGAACACTGAAGCTTTCTTT CASSSNPSGALNTEAFF
TRBJ1-2 15 TRBV19 TRBD1 . TGTGCCAGTAGTAAAGGGGCGACAGGGGACCATGGCTACACCTTC CASSKGATGDHGYTF
TRBJ1-6 15 TRBV6-5 TRBD1 few TGTGCCAGCAGACACGACTCAGGGACAGGGACACCCCTCCACTTT CASRHDSGTGTPLHF
TRBJ2-1 13 TRBV30 TRBD2 . TGTGCCGGACGGACTAGCGGGGGCAATGAGCAGTTCTTC CAGRTSGGNEQFF
TRBJ1-2 17 TRBV7-9 TRBD1 . TGTGCCAGCAGCCGTTCCACCCGGACAGGGGCTAACTATGGCTACACCTTC CASSRSTRTGANYGYTF
TRBJ2-7 15 TRBV13 . . TGTGCCAGCAGCTCGGGACACTTGAACTCCTACGAGCAGTACTTC CASSSGHLNSYEQYF
TRBJ1-2 14 TRBV7-2 . . TGTGCCAGCAGCTTAGGAGTCAGGGCCTATGGCTACACCTTC CASSLGVRAYGYTF
TRBJ1-2 12 TRBV28 . few TGTGCCAGCAGTTTCCGGGAGAGGGGCTACACCTTC CASSFRERGYTF
TRBJ2-3 15 TRBV11-1 TRBD1 . TGTGCCAGCAGCTTTTTAGGGACAGGGGGCCGGGCGCAGTATTTT CASSFLGTGGRAQYF
TRBJ2-5 14 TRBV11-2 . . TGTGCCAGCAGCTCCGCGGGTTTAGTGGAGACCCAGTACTTC CASSSAGLVETQYF
TRBJ2-1 10 TRBV19 TRBD1 . TGTGCCAGTGGACAGGGGGGGAGGTTCTTC CASGQGGRFF